This record concerns one TCR beta chain sequence. The sample is drawn from a study of blood T cell repertoires in COVID-19. In the study overall: PBMCs, B-cell-depleted T cells, or T cells were the source of the cDNA or gDNA that made up the material.

The germline V gene encodes CDR1 MNHEY and CDR2 SVGAGI. Trimming removed 2 bases at V and 11 bases at J, with 12 bases between. This CDR3 region has 12 residues. In the original workflow: Reference gene primers were amplified, and this amplification served to estimate nucleated cell counts. TCRdb's table, derived via immunoSEQ multiplex PCR, lists solely in-frame clones and lacks some. The V and J calls and clone size come from that table; D and trimming were worked out from the DNA. The data contain under 200,000 clones, roughly 91% of them singletons. The sequence came from a young man with COVID-19, enrolled during active disease. This chain uses TRBV6-5 with TRBJ2-5; perhaps TRBD2 as D (6 bases). The source material was peripheral blood. The CDR3 spells CASSYRDSLQYF. The CDR3 DNA reads TGTGCCAGCAGTTACCGGGACTCCCTTCAGTACTTC.